This T cell receptor beta chain was profiled in a study of blood T cell repertoires in COVID-19. For the study at large: Spain, Italy and the United States supplied samples that represented acute and convalescent COVID-19. PBMCs, B-cell-depleted T cells, or T cells were the source of the cDNA or gDNA that made up the material.

As handled by the study authors: From reference gene primer amplification, estimates of nucleated cell counts were derived. This table comes from immunoSEQ multiplex PCR, and its TCRdb copy is limited to in-frame clones, with some not included. The DNA gave D and trimming, while V, J and clone size come from that table. The sample records 150,000 to 170,000 clones, over 60% being singletons. The V gene's germline CDR1 is SGHRS and CDR2 YFSETQ. V lost 4 bases to trimming and J lost 5 bases, with 16 bases between them. This CDR3 has 16 residues. This sequence was found in a man older than 75 with acute or convalescent COVID-19. This chain connects TRBV5-1 to TRBJ1-6; D may be TRBD1 (6 bases). The sequenced sample consisted of peripheral blood. The chain's CDR3 is CASSPGGGLDNSPLHF. Here the CDR3 DNA reads TGCGCCAGCAGCCCGGGGGGGGGCTTGGATAATTCACCCCTCCACTTT.